This T cell receptor (beta chain) derives from a study of shared clonotypes between healthy human individuals. Study background: Each donor's CD4 naive and CD4 memory cells filled three plates apiece, CD8 naive two, and CD8 memory one.

Study-level results: There were few donors, and this limited the genetic and exposure-history diversity represented.

The donor cohort consisted entirely of Caucasian adults residing in Nashville, Tennessee. In the CD4+ fraction, cells were divided into CD45RA+ naive and CD45RA-negative memory subsets. Germline loops: CDR1 LNHDA, CDR2 SQIVND (reference sequence). The ends were cut back, 6 bases at V and 9 bases at J, with 12 bases in the middle. The CDR3 covers 12 residues. Concerning this clone: What it binds is unknown.

Sequencing was performed with immunoSEQ multiplex PCR; in TCRdb, only in-frame clones are kept and a portion is missing. Altogether under 1,100,000 clones are present, approximately 70% being singletons, with the ten largest covering approximately 1.5%. Material for sequencing was memory CD4+ T cells sorted from blood. The sample's subset: CD45RA-negative fraction. The TCR originated in a man aged 18 to 30 in good health. The rearrangement links TRBV19 to TRBJ1-5; D ambiguous. DNA for the CDR3: TGTGCCAGTAGGGAGGAGTCTCGGCCCCAGCATTTT. Protein product: CASREESRPQHF.